The 12 T cell receptor beta chains below were found in one sample sequenced in a study of blood T cell repertoires in COVID-19. Clones were read by immunoSEQ multiplex PCR, and TCRdb kept only the in-frame ones, dropping some. The sample yields about 270,000 clones, around 91% seen once. Sequences were obtained from PBMCs or T cells enriched from blood (not recorded which). The receptors here all came from a woman aged 18-29 years who had recovered from COVID-19.

The chain is built from TRBV4-1 and TRBJ2-7; the match to TRBD1 covers 7 bases. The CDR3 has 14 amino acids. Germline-derived CDR1 and CDR2 are MGHRA and YSYEKL. V gave up 0 bases and J gave up 2 bases; unmatched junction bases: 1. This chain's CDR3 is CASSQDRGTYEQYF. The DNA of the CDR3 is TGCGCCAGCAGCCAAGACAGGGGGACCTACGAGCAGTACTTC.

This clone was recorded once. V and J are TRBV28 and TRBJ1-2; unclear D gene. V lost 1 base and J lost 6, with 9 bases in between. The CDR3 totals 13 residues. Germline V gives CDR1 MDHEN, CDR2 SYDVKM. This CDR3 is CASSLSGWHGYTF. In DNA, the CDR3 is TGTGCCAGCAGTTTATCGGGGTGGCATGGCTACACCTTC.

The chain uses TRBV27 and TRBJ2-7; TRBD1 aligns across 11 bases. Looked up from germline, CDR1 is MNHEY and CDR2 is SMNVEV (reference sequence). Trimming took 1 base from V and 3 from J; bases not matched to a gene: 2. The CDR3 sequence is 15 residues long. In DNA, the CDR3 is TGTGCCAGCAGTTTATACGGGACAGGGGGCTACGAGCAGTACTTC. Its translation is CASSLYGTGGYEQYF.

This clone turned up a few times. The V and J genes are TRBV27 and TRBJ2-3; 7 bases match TRBD1. With V trimmed by 5 bases and J by 4 bases, 9 bases remained unmatched. This CDR3 has 15 residues. CDR1 and CDR2 (germline): MNHEY, SMNVEV (reference sequence). This chain's CDR3 is CASSQDTTGADTQYF. DNA for the CDR3: TGTGCCAGCAGTCAAGATACCACAGGGGCAGATACGCAGTATTTT.

This rearrangement joins TRBV18 to TRBJ2-7, with 9 bases matching TRBD2. Germline CDR1 reads KGHSH; CDR2 reads LQKENI. There are 16 residues in the CDR3. The ends lost 2 bases at V and 4 bases at J; junction bases unmatched: 9. The CDR3 bases are TGTGCCAGCTCACCATCACACAGCGGGGGGTTATACGAGCAGTACTTC. It translates to CASSPSHSGGLYEQYF.

The chain recombines TRBV28 with TRBJ1-1; no clear D gene. V lost 3 bases, J lost 1 base, and 18 bases lay in between. The CDR3 has 17 residues. Germline CDR1 MDHEN, CDR2 SYDVKM. CDR3 protein: CASSFAQTYSPNTEAFF. Here the CDR3 DNA reads TGTGCCAGCAGTTTTGCACAGACATACAGTCCGAACACTGAAGCTTTCTTT.

The chain couples TRBV5-6 to TRBJ2-7; 13 bases are a match to TRBD2. The germline V gene has CDR1 SGHDT and CDR2 YYEEEE. The CDR3 loop spans 15 amino acids. Trimming took 0 bases from V and 3 from J; bases not matched to a gene: 0. The CDR3 DNA reads as TGTGCCAGCAGCTTGGGGACTAGCGGGGGCTACGAGCAGTACTTC. Its translation: CASSLGTSGGYEQYF.

The V and J genes are TRBV4-1 and TRBJ2-5; 8 bases are a match to TRBD1. Germline trimming cut 0 bases from V and 6 bases from J; bases unmatched to any gene: 3. Germline CDR1 MGHRA, CDR2 YSYEKL. The CDR3 covers 14 residues. This chain's CDR3 is CASSQDDRGKTQYF. The CDR3 region has the DNA TGCGCCAGCAGCCAAGATGACAGGGGAAAGACCCAGTACTTC.

The V call is TRBV10-3, the J call TRBJ1-1; D might be TRBD1 (5 bases). V gave up 10 bases and J gave up 3 bases, with 12 bases separating them. Germline V gives CDR1 ENHRY, CDR2 SYGVKD. The CDR3 is 12 residues long. This CDR3 reads CATTAGHTEAFF. The CDR3 nucleotides are TGTGCCACCACGGCAGGGCACACTGAAGCTTTCTTT.

The rearrangement links TRBV3-1 (or the pseudogene TRBV3-2) to TRBJ1-3, with D possibly being TRBD1 (6 bases). Germline assignment: CDR1 LGHDT and CDR2 YNNKEL (reference sequence). There are 17 residues in the CDR3. V dropped 2 bases and J dropped 2 bases, with 16 bases sitting between them. CDR3 bases: TGTGCCAGCAGCCAATCAGTCTCCGGGACAACTGGAAACACCATATATTTT. Translating it yields CASSQSVSGTTGNTIYF.

This rearrangement joins TRBV4-2 to TRBJ1-2; 8 nucleotides align to TRBD1. The J segment lost 7 bases and the V segment lost 3 bases, leaving 4 bases of the junction unmatched. Germline loops: CDR1 LGHNA, CDR2 YNFKEQ. This CDR3 contains 13 residues. The CDR3 is CASSHDRGGGYTF. CDR3 DNA: TGTGCCAGCAGCCACGACAGGGGTGGTGGCTACACCTTC.

The chain uses TRBV30 and TRBJ2-7; D is perhaps TRBD1 (5 bases). CDR3 length: 13 amino acids. Germline V lookup: CDR1 GTSNPN, CDR2 SVGIG (reference sequence). V lost 0 bases, J lost 3 bases, and 9 bases lay in between. Here the CDR3 DNA reads TGTGCCTGGAGTGTCGACAGTTTCTACGAGCAGTACTTC. Protein product: CAWSVDSFYEQYF.